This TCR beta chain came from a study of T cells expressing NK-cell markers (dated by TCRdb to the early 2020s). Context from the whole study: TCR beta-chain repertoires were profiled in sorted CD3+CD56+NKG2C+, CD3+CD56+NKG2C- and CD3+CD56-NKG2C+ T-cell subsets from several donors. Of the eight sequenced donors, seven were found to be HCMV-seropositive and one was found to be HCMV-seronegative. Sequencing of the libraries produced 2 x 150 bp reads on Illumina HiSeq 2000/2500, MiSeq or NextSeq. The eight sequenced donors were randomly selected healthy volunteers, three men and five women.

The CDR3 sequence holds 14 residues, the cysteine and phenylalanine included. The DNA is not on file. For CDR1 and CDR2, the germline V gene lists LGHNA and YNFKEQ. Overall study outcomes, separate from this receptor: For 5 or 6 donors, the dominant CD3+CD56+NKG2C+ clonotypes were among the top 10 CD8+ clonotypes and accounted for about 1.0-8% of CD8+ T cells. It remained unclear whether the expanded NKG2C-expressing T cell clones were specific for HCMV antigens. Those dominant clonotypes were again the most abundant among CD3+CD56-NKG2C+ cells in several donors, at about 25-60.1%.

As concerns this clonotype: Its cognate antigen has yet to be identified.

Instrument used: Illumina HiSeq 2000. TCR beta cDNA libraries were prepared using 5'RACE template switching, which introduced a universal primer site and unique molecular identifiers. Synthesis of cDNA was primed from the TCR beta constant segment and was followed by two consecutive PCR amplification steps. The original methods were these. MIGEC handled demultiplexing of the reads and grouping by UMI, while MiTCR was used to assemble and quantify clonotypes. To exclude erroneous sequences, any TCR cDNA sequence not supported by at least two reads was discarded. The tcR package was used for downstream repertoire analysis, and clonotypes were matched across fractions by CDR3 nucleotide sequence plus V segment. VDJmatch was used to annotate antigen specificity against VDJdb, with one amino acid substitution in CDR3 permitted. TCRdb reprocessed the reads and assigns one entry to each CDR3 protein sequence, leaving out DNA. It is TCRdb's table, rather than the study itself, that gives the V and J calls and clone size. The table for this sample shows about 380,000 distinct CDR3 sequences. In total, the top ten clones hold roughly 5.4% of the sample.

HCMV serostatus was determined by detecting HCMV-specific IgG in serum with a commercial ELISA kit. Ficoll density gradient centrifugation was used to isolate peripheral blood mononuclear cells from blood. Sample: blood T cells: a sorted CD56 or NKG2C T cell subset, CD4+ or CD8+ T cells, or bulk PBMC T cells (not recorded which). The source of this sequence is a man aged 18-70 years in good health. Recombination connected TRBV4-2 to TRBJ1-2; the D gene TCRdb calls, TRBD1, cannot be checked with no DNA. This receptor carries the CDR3 CASSLNTGSSGYTF.